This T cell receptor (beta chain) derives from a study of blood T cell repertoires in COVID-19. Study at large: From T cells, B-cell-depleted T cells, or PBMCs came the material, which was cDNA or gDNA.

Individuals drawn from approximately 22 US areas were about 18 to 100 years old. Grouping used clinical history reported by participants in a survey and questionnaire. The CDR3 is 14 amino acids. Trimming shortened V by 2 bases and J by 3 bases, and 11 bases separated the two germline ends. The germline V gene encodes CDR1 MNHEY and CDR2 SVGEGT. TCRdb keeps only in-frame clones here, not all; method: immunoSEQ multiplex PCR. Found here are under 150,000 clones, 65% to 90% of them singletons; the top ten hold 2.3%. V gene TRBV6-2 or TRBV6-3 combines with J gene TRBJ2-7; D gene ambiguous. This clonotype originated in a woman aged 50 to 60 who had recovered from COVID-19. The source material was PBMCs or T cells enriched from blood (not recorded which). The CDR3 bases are TGTGCCAGCAGTTACCCAGAATCCTTCTACGAGCAGTACTTC. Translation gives CASSYPESFYEQYF.